This TCR beta chain was sequenced during a study of cytomegalovirus exposure and HLA in healthy donors. The PCR was carried out with 60 Vbeta primers and 13 Jbeta primers. Some clones are missing from TCRdb's copy, which holds only in-frame ones; the method was immunoSEQ multiplex PCR. Among around 100,000 clones, approximately 70% were seen once, and the ten largest hold about 9%. Germline-derived CDR1 and CDR2 are LNHDA and SQIVND (reference sequence). This CDR3 has 15 amino acids. The ends were cut back, 3 bases at V and 1 base at J, with 11 bases in the middle. This chain uses TRBV19 with TRBJ2-3; weak D call: TRBD1 (6 bases). The sample taken for sequencing was PBMCs. This TCR was recovered from a man between 25 and 39 years old in good health and CMV-seropositive. The CDR3 reads CASSIRSGGTDTQYF. The CDR3 region has the DNA TGTGCCAGTAGTATCCGTTCAGGGGGCACAGATACGCAGTATTTT. Drawing the rest from reference TRBV19 and TRBJ2-3, the complete variable domain is DGGITQSPKYLFRKEGQNVTLSCEQNLNHDAMYWYRQDPGQGLRLIYYSQIVNDFQKGDIAEGYSVSREKKESFPLTVTSAQKNPTAFYLCASSIRSGGTDTQYFGPGTRLTVL.